This T cell receptor (beta chain) was identified during a study of OX40 agonist ivuxolimab in advanced cancers. With respect to the entire study: Ivuxolimab was an agonistic, fully human IgG2 monoclonal antibody directed against OX40 (CD134), a costimulatory receptor. Intravenous ivuxolimab was administered to patients every 2 weeks at six dose levels: 0.01, 0.1, 0.3, 1.5, 3 and 10 mg/kg. Of the 50 or so patients in dose escalation, about 20 had hepatocellular carcinoma, roughly 15 had melanoma, 9 had renal cell carcinoma and 9 had head and neck cancer. In the dose-escalation cohort, approximately 80% of patients were male, and the mean age was 60 years with a range of 23 to 79. Patients were allowed to have had prior anti-PD-1, anti-PD-L1 or anti-CTLA-4 therapy, and approximately 41% of the dose-escalation patients had previously received checkpoint inhibitors. Three dose-escalation patients achieved partial responses, one with hepatocellular carcinoma and two with cutaneous melanoma. The point of sequencing TCRbeta in the periphery was to test whether ivuxolimab changed TCR sequence diversity and drove clonal T-cell expansion. The paper covers the monotherapy dose-escalation part of the phase I ivuxolimab trial, which included N of about 50 patients. Results the study describes overall, beyond this receptor: Partial responders in the 0.1-3.0 mg/kg groups had among the lowest normalized peripheral clonal expansion, especially among CD8+ T cells. Low levels of normalized T-cell clonal expansion were also seen in some patients who did not respond. The antigen specificity of the clonally expanded peripheral T cells was not determined. Clonal expansion of both CD4+ and CD8+ blood T cells was observed from baseline to week 6 at doses 0.1 to 3.0 mg/kg. On average, CD8+ T cells showed more expanded clones than CD4+ T cells after ivuxolimab.

Genomic DNA was extracted from sorted cells for sequencing of the TCRbeta CDR3 region. The immunoSEQ Assay was used to sequence the TCRbeta CDR3 regions. TCRdb re-hosts the immuneACCESS table, in-frame sequences only. Its copies lack some clones; in the studies checked, an unresolved V gene accounts for under half of them, and the cause for the rest is not known. The sample table shows 35,000 to 50,000 clones, and about nine tenths are seen once. Clones ranked in the top ten supply roughly 0.98% of the sample. Of note for this clone: What this receptor recognizes is not known. One end of the junction varies from germline; a read error may be responsible.

Patients with autoimmune disease history or receiving systemic immunosuppression were excluded from the trial. Peripheral blood for TCR sequencing was collected from all dose cohorts at baseline, on cycle 4 day 1, and on cycle 7 day 1. The samples were drawn from a first-in-human, open-label, multicenter phase I dose-escalation trial of ivuxolimab. Adults with locally advanced or metastatic melanoma, renal cell, hepatocellular, or head and neck squamous cell carcinoma were enrolled in the trial. Before TCR sequencing, CD4+ and CD8+ T cells were separately sorted from peripheral blood. CDR1 and CDR2 are drawn from the germline V gene: LGHNA, YSLEER. The CDR3 goes from the cysteine to the phenylalanine over 15 residues. The retained sequence is limited to the CDR3, 45 bases, with the frame set at the first base.

The V gene is TRBV4-3 and the J gene is TRBJ1-3; 7 bases in the junction line up with TRBD1. This material consisted of CD4+ or CD8+ T cells sorted from blood, taken in a trial of the OX40 agonist ivuxolimab. The sequence was collected from an adult with an advanced solid tumor such as melanoma, head and neck, liver or kidney cancer. The DNA reads as follows: TGCGCCAGCAGCCAAGAGGGACAGTCTGGGAACACCATATATTTT. This codes for CASSQEGQSGNTIYF.